One and the same sample provided the 5 T cell receptor beta chains below, sequenced in a study of blood T cell dynamics during melanoma immunotherapy. Sequencing was performed with immunoSEQ multiplex PCR; in TCRdb, only in-frame clones are kept and a portion is missing. The repertoire has some 12,000 clones, approximately 88% of them found once; the top ten carry roughly 15%. The time point denotes: week 3, after first cycle of checkpoint inhibitor. The sequenced sample was blood, obtained from a patient treated with checkpoint blockade. These receptors came from a human donor with melanoma.

This sequence joins TRBV27 and TRBJ2-1; 7 bases map to TRBD1. This CDR3 region has 15 residues. CDR1 MNHEY and CDR2 SMNVEV come from the germline V gene (reference sequence). V dropped 4 bases and J dropped 4; count of bases not matched to a gene: 7. The CDR3 region is CASSSTGVGYNEQFF. The CDR3 bases are TGTGCCAGCAGTTCCACAGGGGTGGGGTACAATGAGCAGTTCTTC.

CDR3 coding DNA: TGTGCCAGCAGGCCCGGGTTCTCGAAACACTACGAGCAGTACTTC. It specifies CASRPGFSKHYEQYF. The V and J genes are TRBV2 and TRBJ2-7; unclear D gene. Germline CDR1 SNHLY, CDR2 FYNNEI. The V end was cut by 6 bases, the J end by 3 bases, with 18 bases between. The CDR3 runs 15 residues. Full variable domain (outside the CDR3, taken from reference TRBV2 and TRBJ2-7): EPEVTQTPSHQVTQMGQEVILRCVPISNHLYFYWYRQILGQKVEFLVSFYNNEISEKSEIFDDQFSVERPDGSNFTLKIRSTKLEDSAMYFCASRPGFSKHYEQYFGPGTRLTVT.

The rearrangement links TRBV10-3 to TRBJ2-2; maybe TRBD1 (6 bases). V gave up 4 bases and J gave up 4 bases, with 7 bases separating them. The CDR3 has 13 residues. Germline loops: CDR1 ENHRY, CDR2 SYGVKD. CDR3 bases: TGTGCCATCAGTGGGGACACCACCGGGGAGCTGTTTTTT. Protein: CAISGDTTGELFF.

V is TRBV6-1 and J is TRBJ1-5, with 8 bases identical to TRBD1. The J segment lost 5 bases and the V segment lost 6 bases, leaving 6 bases of the junction unmatched. The length of the CDR3 is 14 residues. Germline CDR1 is MNHNS and CDR2 is SASEGT. CDR3 region: CASSSDRVDQPQHF. In DNA form, the CDR3 reads TGTGCCAGCAGCTCGGACAGGGTTGATCAGCCCCAGCATTTT.

The rearrangement joins TRBV7-6 to TRBJ2-5, with TRBD2 identical over 16 bases. Trimming removed 4 bases from V and 5 bases from J; junction bases left unmatched: 7. The CDR3 covers 17 residues. Germline-derived CDR1 and CDR2 are SGHVS and FNYEAQ. CDR3 nucleotide sequence: TGTGCCAGCAGCTCGGGACTAGCGGGGGGGGATCGGGAGACCCAGTACTTC. As protein: CASSSGLAGGDRETQYF. The entire variable domain, with the rest obtained from reference TRBV7-6 and TRBJ2-5, is as follows: GAGVSQSPRYKVTKRGQDVALRCDPISGHVSLYWYRQALGQGPEFLTYFNYEAQQDKSGLPNDRFSAERPEGSISTLTIQRTEQRDSAMYRCASSSGLAGGDRETQYFGPGTRLLVL.